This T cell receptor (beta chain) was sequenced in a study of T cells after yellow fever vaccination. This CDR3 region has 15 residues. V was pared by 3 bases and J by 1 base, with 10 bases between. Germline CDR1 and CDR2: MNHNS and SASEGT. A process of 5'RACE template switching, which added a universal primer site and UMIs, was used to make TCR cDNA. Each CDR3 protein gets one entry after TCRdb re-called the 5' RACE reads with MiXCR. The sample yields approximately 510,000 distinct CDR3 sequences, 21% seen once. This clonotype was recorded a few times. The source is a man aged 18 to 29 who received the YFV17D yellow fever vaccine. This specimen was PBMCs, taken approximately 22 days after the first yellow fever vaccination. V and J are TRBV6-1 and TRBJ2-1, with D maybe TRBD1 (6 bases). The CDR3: CASSDTGKSYNEQFF. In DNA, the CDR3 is TGTGCCAGCAGTGATACAGGGAAGTCCTACAATGAGCAGTTCTTC.